Sequencing of this T cell receptor beta chain was carried out in a study of Graves' ophthalmopathy and Graves' hyperthyroidism. RNA transcripts were the source from which TCR beta CDR3 regions were amplified. RT-PCR in the first round used HTBI primers; a second-round multiplex PCR followed. TCRdb re-derived calls from the multiplex PCR reads in MiXCR, one entry per CDR3 protein. The data hold about 640,000 distinct CDR3 sequences, with about 38% observed a single time. CDR1 is SNHLY and CDR2 is FYNNEI in the germline V gene. Trimming stripped 6 bases from V and 4 bases from J, with 4 bases between. The CDR3 totals 11 residues.

V gene TRBV2 combines with J gene TRBJ2-1; no reliable D call. This sequence originates from an adult man with Graves' ophthalmopathy. Sequenced material: peripheral blood. In DNA form, the CDR3 reads TGTGCCAGCAGGAATTACAATGAGCAGTTCTTC. Translating it yields CASRNYNEQFF.